The next 23 T cell receptor beta chains were all read from a single sample in a study of vaccination effects on CD4 cells after COVID-19. Their target antigens are unknown. Researchers isolated CD4+ T cells once less than twelve days of culture had elapsed. Assay: immunoSEQ multiplex PCR; the TCRdb copy retains only in-frame clones and omits some. The data hold about 64,000 clones, with about 72% observed a single time. The sequencing here drew on CD4+ T cells from PBMCs cultured without peptide, taken before COVID-19 vaccination. Receptor source: a human donor who had a prior SARS-CoV-2 infection.

This clone was seen only once. This chain connects TRBV5-8 to TRBJ1-1; 9 bases are a match to TRBD1. Germline V gene lookup returns CDR1 SGHTS and CDR2 YDEGEE. This CDR3 region has 15 residues. V shed 2 bases and J 8 bases; nucleotides not matched to a gene: 10. CDR3 region: CASSFTGGRSPEAFF. CDR3 coding DNA: TGTGCCAGCAGCTTTACAGGGGGCCGTTCGCCCGAAGCTTTCTTT.

This clone was seen more than once but under ten times. The rearrangement uses TRBV7-9 and TRBJ1-2; TRBD1 agrees at 9 bases. This CDR3 is built from 14 residues. Germline CDR1 and CDR2: SEHNR and FQNEAQ (reference sequence). J was trimmed by 6 bases and V by 8 bases; bases with no gene match: 10. The CDR3 reads CASHTGGGGNGYTF. CDR3 in DNA: TGTGCCAGCCATACAGGGGGCGGGGGGAATGGCTACACCTTC.

The genes are TRBV6-5 and TRBJ1-5; possible D gene TRBD1, 5 bases. The CDR3 is 12 residues long. Germline-derived CDR1 and CDR2 are MNHEY and SVGAGI. This CDR3 reads CATSRDDQPQHF. CDR3 bases: TGTGCTACCTCCCGGGACGATCAGCCCCAGCATTTT.

The chain recombines TRBV7-8 with TRBJ1-1; a weak D match, TRBD1 (5 bases). The length of the CDR3 is 16 residues. The V end was cut by 5 bases, the J end by 1 base, with 17 bases between. The germline V gene has CDR1 SGHVS and CDR2 FQNEAQ. The CDR3: CASSPRDADKNTEAFF. The CDR3 DNA reads TGTGCCAGCAGCCCCCGGGACGCGGACAAGAACACTGAAGCTTTCTTT. Together with reference TRBV7-8 and TRBJ1-1, the CDR3 gives the full variable domain: GAGVSQSPRYKVAKRGQDVALRCDPISGHVSLFWYQQALGQGPEFLTYFQNEAQLDKSGLPSDRFFAERPEGSVSTLKIQRTQQEDSAVYLCASSPRDADKNTEAFFGQGTRLTVV.

CDR3 DNA: TGCGCCAGCAGTACTGTCGCCAATGAGCAGTTCTTC. Its translation: CASSTVANEQFF. V usage is TRBV5-1 and J usage is TRBJ2-1, with D unclear. The V gene's germline CDR1 is SGHRS and CDR2 YFSETQ. CDR3 length: 12 residues. The V and J ends lost 5 bases and 6 bases respectively, with 9 bases between them.

The genes are TRBV24-1 and TRBJ2-2; 8 bases map to TRBD1. Unmatched junction bases numbered 4, after V lost 4 bases and J lost 7 bases. CDR3 length: 14 residues. The germline V gene encodes CDR1 KGHDR and CDR2 SFDVKD. This CDR3 is CATSDPGQGGELFF. The CDR3 DNA is TGTGCCACCAGTGACCCCGGACAGGGCGGGGAGCTGTTTTTT.

The V gene is TRBV19, the J gene TRBJ2-1; 8 bases fit TRBD2. Germline CDR1 reads LNHDA; CDR2 reads SQIVND (reference sequence). The CDR3 sequence is 15 residues long. V lost 3 bases to trimming and J lost 6 bases; unmatched junction nucleotides: 7. Here the CDR3 DNA reads TGTGCCAGTAGTATTCGGAGCGGGAGTCGCAATGAGCAGTTCTTC. This gives the protein CASSIRSGSRNEQFF.

The table lists this clone with a count of one. J is TRBJ2-7 and V is TRBV11-3; D gene unclear. V shed 5 bases and J shed 6 bases, with 11 bases lying between them. Per germline, CDR1 SGHNT and CDR2 YENEEA. The length of the CDR3 is 12 residues. The CDR3 is CASSRSPSEQYF. The CDR3 region has the DNA TGTGCCAGCAGCCGGTCCCCTAGCGAGCAGTACTTC.

This clone was counted a few times. CDR3 in DNA: TGTGCCAGCAGTTTTCAGGGACAGGGGGATCAGCCCCAGCATTTT. Encoded protein: CASSFQGQGDQPQHF. The chain links TRBV28 to TRBJ1-5; 11 bases are a match to TRBD1. Germline values: CDR1 MDHEN, CDR2 SYDVKM. The ends lost 3 bases at V and 5 bases at J; junction bases unmatched: 3. This CDR3 is 15 amino acids long.

The chain is built from TRBV5-1 and TRBJ2-5; 12 nucleotides align to TRBD2. Germline CDR1 reads SGHRS; CDR2 reads YFSETQ. Unmatched junction bases numbered 5, after V lost 4 bases and J lost 1 base. The CDR3 totals 16 residues. CDR3 sequence (DNA): TGCGCCAGCAGCATCGGACTAGCGGGGTTCCAAGAGACCCAGTACTTC. This encodes CASSIGLAGFQETQYF.

The count of this clone is one. The chain links TRBV5-1 to TRBJ2-5; 8 bases are shared with TRBD2. V lost 1 base, J lost 4 bases, and 3 bases stayed unmatched. The CDR3 sequence is 14 residues long. Germline lookup yields CDR1 SGHRS and CDR2 YFSETQ. The CDR3 sequence: CASSLYGGAETQYF. In DNA, the CDR3 is TGCGCCAGCAGCTTGTACGGGGGGGCAGAGACCCAGTACTTC. The full variable domain, completed using reference TRBV5-1 and TRBJ2-5, is KAGVTQTPRYLIKTRGQQVTLSCSPISGHRSVSWYQQTPGQGLQFLFEYFSETQRNKGNFPGRFSGRQFSNSRSEMNVSTLELGDSALYLCASSLYGGAETQYFGPGTRLLVL.

The chain has TRBV6-2 or TRBV6-3 and TRBJ2-7, with 7 nucleotides matching TRBD2. Germline V gene lookup returns CDR1 MNHEY and CDR2 SVGEGT. The trim removed 1 base at V and 2 bases at J, leaving 5 bases unmatched. The CDR3 spans 15 residues. CDR3 nucleotide sequence: TGTGCCAGCAGTTACTGGGGCGGGGGTGCCTACGAGCAGTACTTC. It translates to CASSYWGGGAYEQYF.

This clone was detected a few times. V usage is TRBV2 and J usage is TRBJ2-7; maybe TRBD1 (5 bases). This CDR3 is built from 12 residues. Looked up from germline, CDR1 is SNHLY and CDR2 is FYNNEI. The CDR3 spells CGCQGSSYEQYF. The CDR3 bases are TGTGGTTGCCAGGGAAGCTCCTACGAGCAGTACTTC.

The rearrangement uses TRBV18 and TRBJ2-5; D perhaps matches TRBD2 (6 bases). Trimming took 4 bases from V and 2 from J, leaving 14 bases between them. CDR1 is KGHSH, CDR2 LQKENI, per germline. The CDR3 loop spans 15 amino acids. DNA of the CDR3: TGTGCCAGCTCACTAATGGGGGGTCGGCAAGAGACCCAGTACTTC. Residues: CASSLMGGRQETQYF.

This chain joins TRBV12-3 or TRBV12-4 and TRBJ1-1, with D hard to call. V lost 4 bases and J 10 bases, leaving 13 bases between the germline ends. This CDR3 comprises 12 residues. In DNA form, the CDR3 reads TGTGCCAGCAGTTCACTAGCCCCGGGAGCTTTCTTT. Its translation is CASSSLAPGAFF.

This chain joins TRBV18 and TRBJ2-1, with 10 bases identical to TRBD2. The ends lost 1 base at V and 9 bases at J; junction bases unmatched: 6. CDR3 size: 15 residues. CDR1 is KGHSH and CDR2 is LQKENI in the germline V gene. This CDR3 is CASSPLAGGETEQFF. CDR3 nucleotide sequence: TGTGCCAGCTCACCACTAGCGGGAGGTGAGACTGAGCAGTTCTTC. The full variable domain, in which reference TRBV18 and TRBJ2-1 provide the parts outside the CDR3, is NAGVMQNPRHLVRRRGQEARLRCSPMKGHSHVYWYRQLPEEGLKFMVYLQKENIIDESGMPKERFSAEFPKEGPSILRIQQVVRGDSAAYFCASSPLAGGETEQFFGPGTRLTVL.

This chain uses TRBV11-3 with TRBJ1-1; TRBD1 matches at 7 bases. The J segment lost 0 bases and the V segment lost 6 bases, leaving 10 bases of the junction unmatched. In germline, CDR1 is SGHNT, CDR2 YENEEA. The CDR3 loop spans 16 amino acids. The CDR3 DNA is TGTGCCAGCAGTCCAGGGGGGACCCTCATGAACACTGAAGCTTTCTTT. Amino acids: CASSPGGTLMNTEAFF.

The rearrangement joins TRBV18 to TRBJ2-2; no firm D call. V shed 1 base and J shed 0 bases, with 9 bases lying between them. Germline V CDR1 and CDR2: KGHSH, LQKENI. This CDR3 contains 16 residues. The CDR3: CASSPLAPSNTGELFF. The CDR3 region has the DNA TGTGCCAGCTCACCACTCGCACCCTCGAACACCGGGGAGCTGTTTTTT.

In its sample, this clone was seen a few times. The rearrangement uses TRBV7-9 and TRBJ1-3; D gene uncertain. CDR1 and CDR2 (germline): SEHNR, FQNEAQ (reference sequence). The CDR3 contains 15 residues. Trimming removed 1 base at V and 0 bases at J, with 7 bases between. CDR3 sequence: CASSLGSHSGNTIYF. The CDR3 DNA reads as TGTGCCAGCAGCTTAGGAAGCCACTCTGGAAACACCATATATTTT.

The J gene is TRBJ2-7, the V gene TRBV27; D gene unclear. The V gene's germline CDR1 is MNHEY and CDR2 SMNVEV (reference sequence). This CDR3 contains 14 residues. Trimming removed 3 bases from V and 3 bases from J, with 12 bases in between. The CDR3 sequence is CASSFKIRDYEQYF. The CDR3 DNA follows: TGTGCCAGCAGTTTTAAGATAAGGGACTACGAGCAGTACTTC.

V and J are TRBV7-3 and TRBJ2-7, with TRBD2 matching over 15 bases. Per germline, CDR1 SGHTA and CDR2 FQGTGA. The CDR3 is made up of 16 amino acids. V was clipped by 5 bases and J by 6 bases; unmatched bases: 8. The CDR3 nucleotides read TGTGCCAGCAGCCTCACAGGACTAGCGGGAGGGGTCGAGCAGTACTTC. Its translation: CASSLTGLAGGVEQYF. Looking up the rest from reference TRBV7-3 and TRBJ2-7 gives the full variable domain: GAGVSQTPSNKVTEKGKYVELRCDPISGHTALYWYRQSLGQGPEFLIYFQGTGAADDSGLPNDRFFAVRPEGSVSTLKIQRTERGDSAVYLCASSLTGLAGGVEQYFGPGTRLTVT.

The chain joins TRBV7-9 to TRBJ2-1; D perhaps matches TRBD2 (6 bases). Germline V CDR1 and CDR2: SEHNR, FQNEAQ (reference sequence). V was cut by 3 bases and J by 2 bases, with 14 bases left in between. This CDR3 contains 16 residues. The CDR3 DNA sequence: TGTGCCAGCAGCTTGCGGGGAGACTTAGCCTACAATGAGCAGTTCTTC. Residues: CASSLRGDLAYNEQFF. Based on the CDR3 plus reference TRBV7-9 and TRBJ2-1, the full variable domain is DTGVSQNPRHKITKRGQNVTFRCDPISEHNRLYWYRQTLGQGPEFLTYFQNEAQLEKSRLLSDRFSAERPKGSFSTLEIQRTEQGDSAMYLCASSLRGDLAYNEQFFGPGTRLTVL.

The rearrangement links TRBV7-9 to TRBJ2-5; D gene uncertain. Germline CDR1 is SEHNR and CDR2 is FQNEAQ (reference sequence). V was pared by 1 base and J by 9 bases, with 9 bases between. The CDR3 runs to 12 residues. CDR3: CASSLDQQAQYF. The CDR3 nucleotides are TGTGCCAGCAGCTTAGACCAGCAGGCCCAGTACTTC. The complete variable domain, with remaining parts taken from reference TRBV7-9 and TRBJ2-5, reads DTGVSQNPRHKITKRGQNVTFRCDPISEHNRLYWYRQTLGQGPEFLTYFQNEAQLEKSRLLSDRFSAERPKGSFSTLEIQRTEQGDSAMYLCASSLDQQAQYFGPGTRLLVL.